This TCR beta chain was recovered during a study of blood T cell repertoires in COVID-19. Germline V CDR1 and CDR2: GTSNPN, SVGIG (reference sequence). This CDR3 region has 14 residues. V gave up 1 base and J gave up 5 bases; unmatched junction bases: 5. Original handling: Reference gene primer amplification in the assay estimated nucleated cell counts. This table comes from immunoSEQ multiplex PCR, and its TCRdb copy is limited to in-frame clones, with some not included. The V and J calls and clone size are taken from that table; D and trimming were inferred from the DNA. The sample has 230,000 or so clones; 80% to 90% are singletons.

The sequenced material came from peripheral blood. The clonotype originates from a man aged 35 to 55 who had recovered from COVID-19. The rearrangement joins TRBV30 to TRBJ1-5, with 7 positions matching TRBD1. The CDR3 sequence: CAWSATGVDQPQHF. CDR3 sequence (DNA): TGTGCCTGGAGTGCTACAGGGGTGGATCAGCCCCAGCATTTT.